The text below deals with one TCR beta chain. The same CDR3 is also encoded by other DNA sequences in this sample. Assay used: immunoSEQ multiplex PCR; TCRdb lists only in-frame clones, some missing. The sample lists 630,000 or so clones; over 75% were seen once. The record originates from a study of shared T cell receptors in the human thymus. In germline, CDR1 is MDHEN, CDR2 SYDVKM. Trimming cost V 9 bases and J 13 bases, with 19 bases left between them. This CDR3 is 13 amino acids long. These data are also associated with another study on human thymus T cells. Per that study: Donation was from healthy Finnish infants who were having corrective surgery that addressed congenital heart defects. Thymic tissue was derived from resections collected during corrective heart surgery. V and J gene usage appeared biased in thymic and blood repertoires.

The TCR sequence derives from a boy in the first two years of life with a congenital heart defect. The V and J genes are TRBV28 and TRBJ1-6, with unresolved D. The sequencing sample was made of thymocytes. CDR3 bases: TGTGCCAGTGATCGGGATCGCAAATCCCCCCTCCACTTT. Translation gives CASDRDRKSPLHF.